The clone carrying this T cell receptor beta chain appeared a few times. MiXCR, applied by TCRdb to the RT-PCR reads, yields one record per CDR3 protein. Of roughly 710,000 distinct CDR3 sequences detected, 13% to 15% appear once; the ten largest clones hold about 7.6%. This sample was taken from a study of response to subunit inactivated influenza vaccine. This CDR3 region has 15 residues. The germline CDR1 and CDR2 sequences are SGHTA and FQGNSA. V lost 7 bases and J 1 base, leaving 16 bases between the germline ends. The chain uses TRBV7-2 and TRBJ1-1, with D possibly matching TRBD1 (6 bases). This clonotype originated in a man aged 50 or older who received an inactivated influenza vaccine. Sequencing used PBMCs from blood, obtained around two weeks before vaccination. This CDR3 is CASTLQGFKNTEAFF. The DNA for the CDR3 is TGTGCCAGCACCCTACAGGGTTTTAAGAACACTGAAGCTTTCTTT.